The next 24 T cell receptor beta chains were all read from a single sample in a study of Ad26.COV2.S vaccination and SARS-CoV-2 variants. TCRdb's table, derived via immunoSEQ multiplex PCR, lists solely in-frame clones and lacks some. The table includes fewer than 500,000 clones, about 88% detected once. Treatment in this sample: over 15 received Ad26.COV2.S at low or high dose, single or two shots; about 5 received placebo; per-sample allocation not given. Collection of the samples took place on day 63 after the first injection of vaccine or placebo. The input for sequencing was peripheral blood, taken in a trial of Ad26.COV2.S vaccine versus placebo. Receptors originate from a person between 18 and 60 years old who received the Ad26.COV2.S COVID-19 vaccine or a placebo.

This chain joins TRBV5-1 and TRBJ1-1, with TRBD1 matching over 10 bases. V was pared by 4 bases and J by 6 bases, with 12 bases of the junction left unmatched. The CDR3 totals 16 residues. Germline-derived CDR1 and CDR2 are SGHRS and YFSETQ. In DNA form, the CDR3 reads TGCGCCAGCAGCCTCATCCCTCCCGGGACAGGGGCTGAAGCTTTCTTT. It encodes CASSLIPPGTGAEAFF.

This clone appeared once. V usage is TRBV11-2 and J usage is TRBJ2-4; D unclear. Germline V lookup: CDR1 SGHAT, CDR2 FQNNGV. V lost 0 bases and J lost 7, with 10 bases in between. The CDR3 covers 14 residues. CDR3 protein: CASSLDIIGNIQYF. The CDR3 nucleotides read TGTGCCAGCAGCTTAGATATTATCGGGAACATTCAGTACTTC.

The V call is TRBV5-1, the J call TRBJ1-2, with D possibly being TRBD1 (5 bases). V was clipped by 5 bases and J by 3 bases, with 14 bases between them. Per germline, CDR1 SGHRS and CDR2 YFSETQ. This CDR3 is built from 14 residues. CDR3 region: CASSPQGMDYGYTF. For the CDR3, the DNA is TGCGCCAGCAGTCCCCAGGGAATGGACTATGGCTACACCTTC. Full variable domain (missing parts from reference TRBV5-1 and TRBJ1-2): KAGVTQTPRYLIKTRGQQVTLSCSPISGHRSVSWYQQTPGQGLQFLFEYFSETQRNKGNFPGRFSGRQFSNSRSEMNVSTLELGDSALYLCASSPQGMDYGYTFGSGTRLTVV.

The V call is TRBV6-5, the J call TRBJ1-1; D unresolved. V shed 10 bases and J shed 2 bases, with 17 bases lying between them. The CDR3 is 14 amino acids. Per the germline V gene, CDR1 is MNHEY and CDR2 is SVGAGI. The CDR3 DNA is TGTGCCACCCACAACCGACGGCTAAACACTGAAGCTTTCTTT. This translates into CATHNRRLNTEAFF.

The CDR3 region has the DNA TGCGCCAGCAGCCAAGATGTCCAGTTTGGACTAGACTACGAGCAGTACTTC. This gives the protein CASSQDVQFGLDYEQYF. This rearrangement joins TRBV4-3 to TRBJ2-7; TRBD2 matches at 7 bases. This CDR3 has 17 amino acids. V lost 0 bases, J lost 3 bases, and 11 bases stayed unmatched. Germline CDR1 and CDR2: LGHNA and YSLEER.

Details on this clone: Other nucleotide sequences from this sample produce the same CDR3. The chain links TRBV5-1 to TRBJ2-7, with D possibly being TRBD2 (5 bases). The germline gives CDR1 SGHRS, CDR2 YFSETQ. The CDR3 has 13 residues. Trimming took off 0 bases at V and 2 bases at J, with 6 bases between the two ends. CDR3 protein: CASSLGGPYEQYF. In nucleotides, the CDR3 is TGCGCCAGCAGCTTGGGAGGGCCCTACGAGCAGTACTTC.

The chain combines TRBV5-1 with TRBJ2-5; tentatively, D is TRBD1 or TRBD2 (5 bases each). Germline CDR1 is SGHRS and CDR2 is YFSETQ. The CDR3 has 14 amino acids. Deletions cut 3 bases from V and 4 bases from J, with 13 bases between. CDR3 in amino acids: CASSWGRPVETQYF. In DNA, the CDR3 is TGCGCCAGCAGCTGGGGGAGACCGGTAGAGACCCAGTACTTC.

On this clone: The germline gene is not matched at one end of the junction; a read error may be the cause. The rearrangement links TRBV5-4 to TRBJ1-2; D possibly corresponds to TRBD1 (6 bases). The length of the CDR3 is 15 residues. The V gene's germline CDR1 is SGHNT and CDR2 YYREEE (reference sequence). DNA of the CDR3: TGTGCCACCAGCCGAGGGGGTGAGGCAAGGGGAGGCTACACCTTC. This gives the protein CATSRGGEARGGYTF.

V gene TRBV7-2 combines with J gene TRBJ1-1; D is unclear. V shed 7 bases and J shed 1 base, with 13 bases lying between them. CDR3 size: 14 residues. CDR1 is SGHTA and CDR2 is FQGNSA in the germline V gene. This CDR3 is CASTSFSQNTEAFF. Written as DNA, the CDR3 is TGTGCCAGCACCTCCTTTTCACAGAACACTGAAGCTTTCTTT.

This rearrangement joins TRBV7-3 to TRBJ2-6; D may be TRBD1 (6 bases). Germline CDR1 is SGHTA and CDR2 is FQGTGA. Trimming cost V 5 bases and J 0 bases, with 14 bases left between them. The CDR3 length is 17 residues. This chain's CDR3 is CASSPTGLNSGANVLTF. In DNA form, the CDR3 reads TGTGCCAGCAGCCCGACAGGACTTAACTCTGGGGCCAACGTCCTGACTTTC.

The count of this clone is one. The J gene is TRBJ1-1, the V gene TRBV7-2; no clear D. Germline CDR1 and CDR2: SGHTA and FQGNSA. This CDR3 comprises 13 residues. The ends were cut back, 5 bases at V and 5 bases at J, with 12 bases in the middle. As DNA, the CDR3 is TGTGCCAGCAGCCCCAGCTTCGAGACTGAAGCTTTCTTT. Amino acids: CASSPSFETEAFF.

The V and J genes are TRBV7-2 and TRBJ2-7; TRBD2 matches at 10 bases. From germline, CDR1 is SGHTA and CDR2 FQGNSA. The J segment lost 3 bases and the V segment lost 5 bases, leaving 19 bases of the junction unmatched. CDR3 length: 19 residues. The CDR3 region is CASSTQLSLAGATNYEQYF. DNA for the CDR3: TGTGCCAGCAGCACCCAGCTCTCCCTAGCGGGGGCAACTAACTACGAGCAGTACTTC.

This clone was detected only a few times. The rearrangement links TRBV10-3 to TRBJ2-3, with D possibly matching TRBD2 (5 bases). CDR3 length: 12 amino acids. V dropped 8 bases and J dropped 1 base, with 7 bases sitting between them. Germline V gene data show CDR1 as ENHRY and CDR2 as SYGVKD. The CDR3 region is CAISGGTDTQYF. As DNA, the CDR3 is TGTGCCATCTCCGGGGGCACAGATACGCAGTATTTT.

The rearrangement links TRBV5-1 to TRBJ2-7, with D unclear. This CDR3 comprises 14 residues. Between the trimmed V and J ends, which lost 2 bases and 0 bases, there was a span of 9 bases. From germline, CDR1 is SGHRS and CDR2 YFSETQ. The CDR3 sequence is CASSFDFFSYEQYF. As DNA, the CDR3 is TGCGCCAGCAGCTTTGACTTTTTCTCCTACGAGCAGTACTTC.

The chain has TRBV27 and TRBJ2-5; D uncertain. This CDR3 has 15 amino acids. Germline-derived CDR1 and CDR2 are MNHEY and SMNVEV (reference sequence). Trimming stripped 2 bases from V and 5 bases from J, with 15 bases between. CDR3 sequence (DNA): TGTGCCAGCAGTTTAGAAGACCGGCGAGATGAGACCCAGTACTTC. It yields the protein CASSLEDRRDETQYF.

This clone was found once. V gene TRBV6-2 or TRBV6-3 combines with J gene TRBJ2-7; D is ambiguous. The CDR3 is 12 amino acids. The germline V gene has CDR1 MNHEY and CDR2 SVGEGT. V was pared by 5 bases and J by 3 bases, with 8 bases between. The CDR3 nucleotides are TGTGCCAGCAGTCCACTAAGCTACGAGCAGTACTTC. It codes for CASSPLSYEQYF.

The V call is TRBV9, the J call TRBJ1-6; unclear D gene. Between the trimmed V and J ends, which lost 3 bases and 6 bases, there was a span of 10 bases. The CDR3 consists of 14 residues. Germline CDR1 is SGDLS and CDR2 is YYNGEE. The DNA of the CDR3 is TGTGCCAGCAGCGCCCACACAATTAATTCACCCCTCCACTTT. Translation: CASSAHTINSPLHF. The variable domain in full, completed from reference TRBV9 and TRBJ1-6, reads DSGVTQTPKHLITATGQRVTLRCSPRSGDLSVYWYQQSLDQGLQFLIQYYNGEERAKGNILERFSAQQFPDLHSELNLSSLELGDSALYFCASSAHTINSPLHFGNGTRLTVT.

CDR3 sequence (DNA): TGTGCCAGCAGTGAAGCGGGGTTGGGGCAGTTATATTACGAGCAGTACGTC. Protein product: CASSEAGLGQLYYEQYV. This sequence joins TRBV2 and TRBJ2-7; D is perhaps TRBD1 (5 bases). V was trimmed by 0 bases and J by 4 bases, leaving 19 bases between them. Germline V gene data show CDR1 as SNHLY and CDR2 as FYNNEI. This CDR3 comprises 17 residues.

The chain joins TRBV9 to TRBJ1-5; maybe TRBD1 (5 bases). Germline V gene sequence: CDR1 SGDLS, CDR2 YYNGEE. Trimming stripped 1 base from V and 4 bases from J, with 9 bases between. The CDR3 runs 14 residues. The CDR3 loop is CASSVTGGNQPQHF. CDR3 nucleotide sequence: TGTGCCAGCAGCGTAACGGGGGGGAATCAGCCCCAGCATTTT.

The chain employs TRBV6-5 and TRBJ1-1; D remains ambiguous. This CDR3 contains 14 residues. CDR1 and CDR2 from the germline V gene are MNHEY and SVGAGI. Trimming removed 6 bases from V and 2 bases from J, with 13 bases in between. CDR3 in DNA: TGTGCCAGCAGACAACCCTTGGGAAACACTGAAGCTTTCTTT. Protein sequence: CASRQPLGNTEAFF.

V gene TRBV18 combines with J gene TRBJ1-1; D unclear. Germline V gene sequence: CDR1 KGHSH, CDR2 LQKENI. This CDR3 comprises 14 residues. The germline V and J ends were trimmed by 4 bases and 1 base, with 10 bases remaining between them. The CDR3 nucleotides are TGTGCCAGCTCACTTGCAACGAGGAACACTGAAGCTTTCTTT. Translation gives CASSLATRNTEAFF.

The CDR3 coding sequence is TGTGCCAGCAGCTTATCCGGGACACAGGTAAATCAGCCCCAGCATTTT. This codes for CASSLSGTQVNQPQHF. The rearrangement joins TRBV5-5 to TRBJ1-5; D may be TRBD1 (6 bases). The CDR3 length is 16 residues. Germline V gene sequence: CDR1 SGHKS, CDR2 YYEKEE (reference sequence). V lost 2 bases and J lost 4, with 16 bases in between.

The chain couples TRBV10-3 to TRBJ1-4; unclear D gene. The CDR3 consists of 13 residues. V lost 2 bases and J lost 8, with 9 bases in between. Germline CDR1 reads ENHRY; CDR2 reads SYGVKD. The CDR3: CAISEASGEKLFF. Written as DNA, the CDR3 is TGTGCCATCAGTGAGGCCAGTGGGGAAAAACTGTTTTTT.

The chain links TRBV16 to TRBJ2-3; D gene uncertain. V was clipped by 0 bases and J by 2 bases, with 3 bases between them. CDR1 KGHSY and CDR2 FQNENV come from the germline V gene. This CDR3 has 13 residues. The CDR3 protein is CASSQSVTDTQYF. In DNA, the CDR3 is TGTGCCAGCAGCCAATCAGTCACAGATACGCAGTATTTT.